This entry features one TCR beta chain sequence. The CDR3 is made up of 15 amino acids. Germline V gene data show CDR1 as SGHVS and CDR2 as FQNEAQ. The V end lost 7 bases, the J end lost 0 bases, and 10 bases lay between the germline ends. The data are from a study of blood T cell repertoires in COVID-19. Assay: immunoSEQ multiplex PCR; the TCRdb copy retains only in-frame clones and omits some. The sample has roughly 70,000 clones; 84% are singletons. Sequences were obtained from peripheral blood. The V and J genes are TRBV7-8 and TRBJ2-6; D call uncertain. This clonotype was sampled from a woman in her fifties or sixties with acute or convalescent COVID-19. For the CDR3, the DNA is TGTGCCAGCACCCCCCTTTTCTCTGGGGCCAACGTCCTGACTTTC. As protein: CASTPLFSGANVLTF.